Given below is one T cell receptor beta chain in context. A few counts support this clone. The target of this receptor is not known. Per-nucleotide qualities are absent, and no much larger clonotype sits a single base away. This sample's time point label indicates: baseline before oral tofacitinib. Lesional scalp punch biopsies and peripheral blood were obtained from alopecia areata patients. Human scalp biopsies went straight into PAXgene tissue containers for immediate fixation. This record belongs to a study of CD8+ T cells in alopecia areata (dated by TCRdb to about 2018). A note on the overall study: The treated patients, all with moderate-to-severe alopecia areata, were enrolled in an open-label pilot trial of oral tofacitinib given at 5 to 10 mg twice daily. immunoSEQ multiplex PCR using 35 Vbeta forward primers and 13 Jbeta reverse primers was used to amplify TCRbeta CDR3 regions. Patients stayed on tofacitinib for 6 to 18 months and then had 6 months of follow-up off drug so that delayed response and recurrence could be assessed. Scalp clonality was compared among normal scalp (n=4), patchy alopecia areata scalp (n=8), and alopecia totalis/universalis scalp (n=8). In both human patients and the C3H/HeJ mouse model, the study applied high-throughput TCRbeta sequencing to look at T cell clonal expansion in alopecia areata. In humans, TCRbeta sequencing was performed on scalp tissue and on sorted CD4+ and CD8+ peripheral blood T cells from healthy controls and from patients with patchy or totalis/universalis alopecia areata. Tofacitinib-treated patients had biopsies at baseline and at 4 and 24 weeks of treatment, with a later scalp biopsy in several patients. RNA came from the PAXgene miRNA kit for fixed scalp, the miRNeasy kit for PBMCs, and the RNeasy kit for mouse skin. The investigation overall reported the following: Compared with normal scalp, lesional scalp had higher clonality and more expanded CD8+ clones, particularly in alopecia totalis/universalis, a pattern that suggests antigenic drive. Unlike mouse skin, which is dominated by gammadelta T cells, normal human skin has resident alphabeta T cells that are also sequenced, and this complicates analysis of the scalp TCR repertoire. Shared TCR sequences between patients were less evident than in mice, which may be partly attributable to HLA diversity in the patient population.

V gives up 5 bases and J gives up 5 bases, and the segment between their germline ends measures 24 bases. From the cysteine up to the phenylalanine, the CDR3 has a length of 17 residues. Only CDR3 DNA is held: 51 bases, read in frame from base 1. The germline V gene (reference sequence) specifies MNHEY as CDR1 and SMNVEV as CDR2. The library was made by the immunoSEQ multiplex PCR assay. RNA was extracted from all samples and reverse transcribed into cDNA as template for TCR sequencing. First-strand cDNA was synthesized with SuperScript III using a 2:1 mix of oligo-dT and random hexamers. Amplification bias was assessed with a synthetic immune receptor repertoire, and residual bias was removed computationally. Per the authors' processing: After raw reads were preprocessed to remove errors, the CDR3 was defined following IMGT conventions as running from the conserved cysteine to phenylalanine. To get clonality, Shannon entropy was normalized by log2 of the number of productive unique TCRs and the result was subtracted from 1. CD4 or CD8 identity of scalp clones was inferred by cross-referencing scalp TCRbeta sequences with sorted blood CD4 and CD8 repertoires. The source is immuneACCESS, and TCRdb retained only in-frame sequences with V and J called. Part of the clones is not carried over; for the studies checked, unresolved V genes explain less than half of this, and the remainder is unexplained. The V and J calls and clone size come from that table; D and trimming were worked out from the DNA. The sample profile shows some 20,000 clones; about 70% of them were found once. The ten largest clones capture approximately 6.3% of the sample.

This chain joins TRBV27 to TRBJ1-2; too little of a D gene remains to name it. This clonotype originated in a human donor with alopecia areata. The input for sequencing was skin, taken at week 0. The CDR3 protein: CASSPPSGVGFSYGYTF. The nucleotide sequence reads as follows: TGTGCCAGCAGTCCGCCCTCCGGGGTAGGGTTCTCTTATGGCTACACCTTC.